This TCR beta chain was captured by sequencing in a study of cytomegalovirus exposure and HLA in healthy donors. Whole-study context: About 85 million unique TCR sequences came from HLA-typed donors in an early release. Study observations and caveats: Analyses of presence/absence relied on an assumption of roughly uniform sequencing depth across donors. Earlier analysis looked at TCR beta V segments, and most were productive about 87% or about 30% of the time.

Primers for the PCR totalled 60 Vbeta and 13 Jbeta. Method: immunoSEQ multiplex PCR; TCRdb's copy keeps in-frame clones and lacks some. Among approximately 150,000 clones listed, almost 80% were seen once. There are 15 residues in the CDR3. Trimming took 6 bases from V and 4 from J; bases not matched to a gene: 8. CDR1 is LGHNT and CDR2 is FRNRAP in the germline V gene. The table lists this clone with a few counts. Its antigen is undetermined. The V and J genes are TRBV12-5 and TRBJ2-2, with 7 positions matching TRBD1. This receptor was taken from a woman aged 50 to 65 in good health and CMV-seronegative. Sequenced sample: PBMCs. CDR3 residues: CASGSRQGATGELFF. CDR3 DNA: TGTGCTAGTGGCAGTAGACAGGGAGCCACCGGGGAGCTGTTTTTT.